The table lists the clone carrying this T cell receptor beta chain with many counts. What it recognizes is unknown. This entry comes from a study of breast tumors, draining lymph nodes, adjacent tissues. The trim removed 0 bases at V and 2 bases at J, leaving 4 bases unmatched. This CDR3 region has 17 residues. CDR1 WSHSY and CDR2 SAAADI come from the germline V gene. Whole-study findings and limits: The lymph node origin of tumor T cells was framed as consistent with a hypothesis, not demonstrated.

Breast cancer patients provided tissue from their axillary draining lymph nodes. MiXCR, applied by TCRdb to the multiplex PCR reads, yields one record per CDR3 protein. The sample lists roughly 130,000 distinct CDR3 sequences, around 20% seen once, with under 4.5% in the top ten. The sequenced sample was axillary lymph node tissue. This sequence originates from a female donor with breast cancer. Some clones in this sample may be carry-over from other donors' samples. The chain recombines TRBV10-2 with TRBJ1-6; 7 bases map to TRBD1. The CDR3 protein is CASSESGQNAYNSPLHF. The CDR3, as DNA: TGCGCCAGCAGTGAGTCGGGACAGAATGCCTATAATTCACCCCTCCACTTT.